Shown below are 3 T cell receptor beta chains from a single sample sequenced in a study of cytomegalovirus exposure and HLA in healthy donors. The study ran its PCR with 60 Vbeta and 13 Jbeta primers. Sequencing used immunoSEQ multiplex PCR; TCRdb keeps in-frame clones, though not all of them. This repertoire shows 72,000 or so clones, 74% found once; its top ten account for 9.5% to 12%. Sequencing was done on a sample of PBMCs. These receptors all stem from a human donor in good health.

This clone was counted between two and nine times. The chain employs TRBV5-5 and TRBJ2-3; 10 nucleotides align to TRBD2. This CDR3 region has 18 residues. Trimming removed 4 bases from V and 0 bases from J; junction bases left unmatched: 11. Germline CDR1 and CDR2: SGHKS and YYEKEE (reference sequence). The CDR3 coding sequence is TGTGCCAGCAGCCAGGGCCTGAGCGGGAGGGCTAGCACAGATACGCAGTATTTT. Protein: CASSQGLSGRASTDTQYF. Based on the CDR3 plus reference TRBV5-5 and TRBJ2-3, the full variable domain is DAGVTQSPTHLIKTRGQQVTLRCSPISGHKSVSWYQQVLGQGPQFIFQYYEKEERGRGNFPDRFSARQFPNYSSELNVNALLLGDSALYLCASSQGLSGRASTDTQYFGPGTRLTVL.

The chain couples TRBV7-3 to TRBJ1-3; D gene ambiguous. The CDR3 runs 15 residues. The germline CDR1 and CDR2 sequences are SGHTA and FQGTGA. V lost 0 bases and J 4 bases, leaving 10 bases between the germline ends. The CDR3 reads CASSLTGGIGNTIYF. The CDR3 DNA reads TGTGCCAGCAGCTTAACGGGAGGGATCGGAAACACCATATATTTT.

This chain links TRBV7-3 with TRBJ2-5; weak D call: TRBD1 (6 bases). In germline, CDR1 is SGHTA, CDR2 FQGTGA. The CDR3 has 13 amino acids. Trimming removed 5 bases from V and 2 bases from J, with 9 bases in between. CDR3 amino acids: CASSPGQQETQYF. In DNA form, the CDR3 reads TGTGCCAGCAGCCCTGGACAGCAAGAGACCCAGTACTTC.